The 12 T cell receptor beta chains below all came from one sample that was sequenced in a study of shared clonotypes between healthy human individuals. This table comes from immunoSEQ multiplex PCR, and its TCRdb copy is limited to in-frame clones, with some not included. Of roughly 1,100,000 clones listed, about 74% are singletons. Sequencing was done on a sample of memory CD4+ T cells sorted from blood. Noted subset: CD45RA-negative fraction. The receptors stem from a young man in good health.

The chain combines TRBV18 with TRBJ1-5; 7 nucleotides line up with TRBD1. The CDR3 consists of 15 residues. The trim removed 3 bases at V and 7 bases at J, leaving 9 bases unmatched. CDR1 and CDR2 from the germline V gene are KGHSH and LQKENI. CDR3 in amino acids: CASSPRQGREQPQHF. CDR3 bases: TGTGCCAGCTCACCTAGACAGGGCAGGGAGCAGCCCCAGCATTTT. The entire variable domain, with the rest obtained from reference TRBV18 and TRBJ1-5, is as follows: NAGVMQNPRHLVRRRGQEARLRCSPMKGHSHVYWYRQLPEEGLKFMVYLQKENIIDESGMPKERFSAEFPKEGPSILRIQQVVRGDSAAYFCASSPRQGREQPQHFGDGTRLSIL.

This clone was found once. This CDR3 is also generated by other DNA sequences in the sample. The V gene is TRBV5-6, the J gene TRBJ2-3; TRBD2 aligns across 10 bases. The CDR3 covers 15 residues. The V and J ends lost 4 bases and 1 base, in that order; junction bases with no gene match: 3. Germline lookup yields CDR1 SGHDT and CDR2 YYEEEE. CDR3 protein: CASSPLAGGTDTQYF. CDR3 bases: TGTGCCAGCAGCCCCCTAGCGGGGGGCACAGATACGCAGTATTTT.

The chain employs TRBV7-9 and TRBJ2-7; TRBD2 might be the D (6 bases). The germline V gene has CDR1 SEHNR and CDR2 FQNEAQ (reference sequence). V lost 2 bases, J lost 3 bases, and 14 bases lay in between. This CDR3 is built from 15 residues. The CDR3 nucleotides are TGTGCCAGCAGCTTATCAGCGGGTGGAGACTACGAGCAGTACTTC. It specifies CASSLSAGGDYEQYF.

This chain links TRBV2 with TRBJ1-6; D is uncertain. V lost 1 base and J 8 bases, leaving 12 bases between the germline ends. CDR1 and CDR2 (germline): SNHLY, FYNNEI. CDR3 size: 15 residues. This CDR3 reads CASSEVLTEYSPLHF. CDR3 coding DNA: TGTGCCAGCAGTGAAGTCTTAACGGAATATTCACCCCTCCACTTT. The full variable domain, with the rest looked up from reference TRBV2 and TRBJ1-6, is EPEVTQTPSHQVTQMGQEVILRCVPISNHLYFYWYRQILGQKVEFLVSFYNNEISEKSEIFDDQFSVERPDGSNFTLKIRSTKLEDSAMYFCASSEVLTEYSPLHFGNGTRLTVT.

CDR3 bases: TGTGCCATCATGCGGACAGGGAGCAGCGAGCAGTACTTC. Encoded protein: CAIMRTGSSEQYF. The chain carries TRBV10-3 and TRBJ2-7, with 8 bases matching TRBD1. V was clipped by 7 bases and J by 6 bases; unmatched bases: 8. CDR1 is ENHRY, CDR2 SYGVKD, per germline. The CDR3 has 13 amino acids.

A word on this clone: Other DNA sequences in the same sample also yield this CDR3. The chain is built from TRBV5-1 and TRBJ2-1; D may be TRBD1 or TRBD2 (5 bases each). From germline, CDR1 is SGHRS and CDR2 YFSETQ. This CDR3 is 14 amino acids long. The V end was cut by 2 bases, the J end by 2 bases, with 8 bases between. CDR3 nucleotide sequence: TGCGCCAGCAGCTTCGGGACGACCTACAATGAGCAGTTCTTC. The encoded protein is CASSFGTTYNEQFF.

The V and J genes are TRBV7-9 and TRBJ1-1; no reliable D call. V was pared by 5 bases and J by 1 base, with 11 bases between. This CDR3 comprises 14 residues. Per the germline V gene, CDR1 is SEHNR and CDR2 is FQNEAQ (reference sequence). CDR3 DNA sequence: TGTGCCAGCAGCCTAAAGTCCCCGAACACTGAAGCTTTCTTT. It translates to CASSLKSPNTEAFF.

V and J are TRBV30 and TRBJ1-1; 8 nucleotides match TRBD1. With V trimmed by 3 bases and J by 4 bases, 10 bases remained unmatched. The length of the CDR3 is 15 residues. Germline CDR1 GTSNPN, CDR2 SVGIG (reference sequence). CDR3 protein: CAWSELQGVGTEAFF. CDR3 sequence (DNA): TGTGCCTGGAGCGAACTACAGGGGGTAGGCACTGAAGCTTTCTTT.

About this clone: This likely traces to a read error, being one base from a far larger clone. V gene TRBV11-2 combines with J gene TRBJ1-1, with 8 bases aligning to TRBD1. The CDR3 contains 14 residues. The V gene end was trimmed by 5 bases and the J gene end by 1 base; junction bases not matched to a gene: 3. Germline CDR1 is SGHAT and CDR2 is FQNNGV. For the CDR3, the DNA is TGTGCCAGCAGCCACGGACAGGGGAACACTGAAGCTTTCTTT. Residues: CASSHGQGNTEAFF.

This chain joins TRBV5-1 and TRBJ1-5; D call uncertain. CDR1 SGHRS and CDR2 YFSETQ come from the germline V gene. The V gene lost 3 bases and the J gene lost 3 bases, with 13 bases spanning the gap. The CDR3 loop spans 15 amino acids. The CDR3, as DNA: TGCGCCAGCAGCTACCCAGGACGGATCAATCAGCCCCAGCATTTT. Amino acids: CASSYPGRINQPQHF.

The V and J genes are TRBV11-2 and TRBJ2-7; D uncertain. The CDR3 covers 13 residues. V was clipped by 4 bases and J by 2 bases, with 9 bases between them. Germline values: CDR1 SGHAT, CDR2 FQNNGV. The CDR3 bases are TGTGCCAGCAGCTCTGACGGAACCTACGAGCAGTACTTC. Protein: CASSSDGTYEQYF.

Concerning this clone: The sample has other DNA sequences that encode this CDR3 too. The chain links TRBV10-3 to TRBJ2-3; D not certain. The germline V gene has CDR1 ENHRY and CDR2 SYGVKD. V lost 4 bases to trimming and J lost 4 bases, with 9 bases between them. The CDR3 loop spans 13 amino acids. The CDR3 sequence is CAISVAGSDTQYF. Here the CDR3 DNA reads TGTGCCATCAGTGTTGCAGGTTCAGATACGCAGTATTTT.